This TCR beta chain was captured in a study of metastatic and nonmetastatic thyroid tumors. Overall study: Comparative analysis of repertoires was undertaken across blood and tumor or nodule tissue obtained from malignant and benign thyroid patients.

Thyroid surgery had not been preceded by any treatment in any patient. This clone has at least ten counts. The antigen remains unidentified. Via MiXCR, TCRdb re-called the PCR reads. The repertoire holds about 89,000 clones, with approximately 12% as singletons. This CDR3 region has 16 residues. From germline, CDR1 is SGHAT and CDR2 FQNNGV. V lost 3 bases to trimming and J lost 0 bases, with 15 bases between them. Study results and caveats: Patients with malignant thyroid tumors reportedly had significantly higher TCR beta diversity than those with benign nodules, in blood and tumor.

The chain couples TRBV11-2 to TRBJ2-7; D might be TRBD1 or TRBD2, each matching 5 bases. This receptor was obtained from a female donor with papillary thyroid cancer or a benign thyroid nodule (not recorded which). Some clones in this sample may be carry-over from other donors' samples. Input material: tumor tissue. The CDR3 DNA follows: TGTGCCAGCAGCTTGGGTCGAGGGACGGACTCCTACGAGCAGTACTTC. This translates into CASSLGRGTDSYEQYF.